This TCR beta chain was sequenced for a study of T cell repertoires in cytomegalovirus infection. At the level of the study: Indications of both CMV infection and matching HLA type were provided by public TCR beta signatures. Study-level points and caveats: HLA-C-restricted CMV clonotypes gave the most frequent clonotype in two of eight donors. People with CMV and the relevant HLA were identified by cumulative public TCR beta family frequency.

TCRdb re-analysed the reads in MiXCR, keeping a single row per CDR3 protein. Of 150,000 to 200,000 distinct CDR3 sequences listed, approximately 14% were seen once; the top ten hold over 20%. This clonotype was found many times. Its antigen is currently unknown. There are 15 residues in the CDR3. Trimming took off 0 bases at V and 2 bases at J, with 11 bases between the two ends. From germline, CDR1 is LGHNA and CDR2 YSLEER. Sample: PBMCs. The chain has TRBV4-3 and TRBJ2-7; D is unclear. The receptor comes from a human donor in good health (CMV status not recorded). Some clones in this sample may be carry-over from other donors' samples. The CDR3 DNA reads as TGCGCCAGCAGCCAAGATTGGGCACCAGCCTACGAGCAGTACTTC. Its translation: CASSQDWAPAYEQYF.